The 27 T cell receptor beta chains in this list originate from one sample, sequenced in a study of cytomegalovirus exposure and HLA in healthy donors. TCRdb keeps only in-frame clones here, not all; method: immunoSEQ multiplex PCR. The data show 150,000 to 180,000 clones, about 82% seen once. The sample comprised PBMCs. Receptors were obtained from a human donor in good health.

The J gene is TRBJ1-2, the V gene TRBV4-1; D uncertain. The V end was cut by 5 bases, the J end by 4 bases, with 14 bases between. The germline gives CDR1 MGHRA, CDR2 YSYEKL. The CDR3 spans 14 residues. In DNA, the CDR3 is TGCGCCAGCAGCTTAAGATACAGCTTCTATGGCTACACCTTC. This codes for CASSLRYSFYGYTF.

This clone has a single count. This chain joins TRBV15 and TRBJ2-7; D gene unclear. Germline CDR1 is LNHNV and CDR2 is YYDKDF (reference sequence). Trimming took off 5 bases at V and 3 bases at J, with 11 bases between the two ends. This CDR3 is 13 amino acids long. Here the CDR3 reads CATSGEVGYEQYF. The CDR3 bases are TGTGCCACCAGCGGCGAGGTAGGCTACGAGCAGTACTTC. The full variable domain, rest sourced from reference TRBV15 and TRBJ2-7, is DAMVIQNPRYQVTQFGKPVTLSCSQTLNHNVMYWYQQKSSQAPKLLFHYYDKDFNNEADTPDNFQSRRPNTSFCFLDIRSPGLGDTAMYLCATSGEVGYEQYFGPGTRLTVT.

The chain employs TRBV29-1 and TRBJ2-2, with a possible D match to TRBD1 (5 bases). The V gene lost 7 bases and the J gene lost 6 bases, with 18 bases spanning the gap. The CDR3 extends over 14 amino acids. Germline V lookup: CDR1 SQVTM, CDR2 ANQGSEA. The CDR3 DNA reads TGCAGCGCCCAGGGTACTAATGTCCCCGGGGAGCTGTTTTTT. Residues: CSAQGTNVPGELFF.

CDR3: CASSSFIPVYNEQFF. CDR3 DNA sequence: TGCGCCAGCAGCTCCTTTATACCGGTATACAATGAGCAGTTCTTC. The chain is built from TRBV5-1 and TRBJ2-1; D uncertain. V was trimmed by 3 bases and J by 4 bases, leaving 14 bases between them. This CDR3 spans 15 amino acids. Germline-derived CDR1 and CDR2 are SGHRS and YFSETQ.

This chain uses TRBV4-3 with TRBJ2-3; D is possibly TRBD1 (6 bases). Germline CDR1 reads LGHNA; CDR2 reads YSLEER. This CDR3 contains 15 residues. V lost 4 bases and J lost 2, with 13 bases in between. The CDR3 spells CASSLQGKITDTQYF. Written as DNA, the CDR3 is TGCGCCAGCAGCCTGCAGGGGAAAATCACAGATACGCAGTATTTT.

The chain links TRBV25-1 to TRBJ2-5; possible D gene TRBD2, 5 bases. Germline CDR1 MGHDK, CDR2 SYGVNS. Trimming took 1 base from V and 5 from J, leaving 17 bases between them. The length of the CDR3 is 16 residues. The chain's CDR3 is CASSESGGWAGETQYF. The CDR3 bases are TGTGCCAGCAGTGAATCTGGCGGGTGGGCCGGGGAGACCCAGTACTTC.

This clone was seen once. The chain employs TRBV7-2 and TRBJ1-5, with a tentative D call TRBD1 (5 bases). V lost 6 bases and J 6 bases, leaving 18 bases between the germline ends. The germline CDR1 and CDR2 sequences are SGHTA and FQGNSA. The CDR3 covers 15 residues. CDR3 sequence reads: CASSQDGQGGQPQHF. In DNA form, the CDR3 reads TGTGCCAGCAGTCAAGATGGGCAGGGCGGTCAGCCCCAGCATTTT.

This chain links TRBV5-4 with TRBJ1-2, with TRBD1 matching over 8 bases. The V segment lost 4 bases and the J segment 6 bases; nucleotides outside the gene matches: 5. CDR3 length equals 13 residues. Germline V gene lookup returns CDR1 SGHNT and CDR2 YYREEE (reference sequence). CDR3: CASSPTGDNGYTF. CDR3 DNA: TGTGCCAGCAGCCCGACAGGGGATAATGGCTACACCTTC.

This rearrangement joins TRBV7-2 to TRBJ1-2; possibly TRBD1 for D (6 bases). The CDR3 runs to 13 residues. The germline V gene encodes CDR1 SGHTA and CDR2 FQGNSA. The germline V and J ends were trimmed by 1 base and 5 bases, with 8 bases remaining between them. The CDR3 coding sequence is TGTGCCAGCAGCTTAGACAGGGAGTATGGCTACACCTTC. Its translation: CASSLDREYGYTF.

This chain uses TRBV2 with TRBJ1-2, with D possibly matching TRBD1 (6 bases). Germline V gene data show CDR1 as SNHLY and CDR2 as FYNNEI. Trimming removed 6 bases from V and 8 bases from J, with 13 bases in between. This CDR3 region has 12 residues. The CDR3 loop is CASRSDRRGYTF. The DNA of the CDR3 is TGTGCCAGCAGGTCCGACAGGCGAGGCTACACCTTC.

The chain joins TRBV29-1 to TRBJ1-2; 8 bases fit TRBD1. V was pared by 6 bases and J by 5 bases, with 8 bases of the junction left unmatched. This CDR3 spans 13 amino acids. Germline V gene data show CDR1 as SQVTM and CDR2 as ANQGSEA. As DNA, the CDR3 is TGCAGCGTAGAGCCCCAGGGGGCGTATGGCTACACCTTC. Translating gives CSVEPQGAYGYTF.

The chain combines TRBV28 with TRBJ2-4, with D uncertain. Looked up from germline, CDR1 is MDHEN and CDR2 is SYDVKM. The CDR3 is 11 residues long. The V gene lost 8 bases and the J gene lost 6 bases, with 8 bases spanning the gap. This chain's CDR3 is CASREVNIQYF. For the CDR3, the DNA is TGTGCCAGCCGAGAGGTAAACATTCAGTACTTC.

The V and J genes are TRBV5-1 and TRBJ1-3, with unresolved D. CDR1 and CDR2 (germline): SGHRS, YFSETQ. Trimming left V 0 bases short and J 3 bases short, with 7 bases between. The CDR3 contains 14 residues. The CDR3 spells CASSLDGFGNTIYF. The CDR3 DNA follows: TGCGCCAGCAGCTTGGACGGTTTTGGAAACACCATATATTTT.

The rearrangement joins TRBV28 to TRBJ2-7, with 9 bases identical to TRBD1. The germline V gene has CDR1 MDHEN and CDR2 SYDVKM. The CDR3 length is 16 residues. V dropped 6 bases and J dropped 3; count of bases not matched to a gene: 12. CDR3 nucleotides: TGTGCCAGCAGGTACTTGGGACAGGGTACGGACTACGAGCAGTACTTC. Translation: CASRYLGQGTDYEQYF.

The chain has TRBV10-3 and TRBJ2-2; 8 bases align to TRBD1. Germline V CDR1 and CDR2: ENHRY, SYGVKD. This CDR3 contains 15 residues. The ends lost 5 bases at V and 5 bases at J; junction bases unmatched: 7. The DNA for the CDR3 is TGTGCCATCAGTTCAGGGGGCGCGGGGACCGGGGAGCTGTTTTTT. Translated, it gives CAISSGGAGTGELFF.

Details on this clone: One junction end disagrees with the germline gene, perhaps due to a read error. The chain employs TRBV7-7 and TRBJ1-3; 8 nucleotides line up with TRBD1. The CDR3 has 15 amino acids. From germline, CDR1 is SSHAT and CDR2 FNYEAQ (reference sequence). The CDR3 here is CASSAQGAAGNTIYF. CDR3 nucleotides: TGTGCTAGCAGCGCTCAGGGGGCAGCTGGAAACACCATATATTTT.

In this sample, this clone turned up once. The chain carries TRBV28 and TRBJ2-7, with 8 bases aligning to TRBD1. This CDR3 region has 14 residues. The J segment lost 9 bases and the V segment lost 5 bases, leaving 12 bases of the junction unmatched. The germline CDR1 and CDR2 sequences are MDHEN and SYDVKM. CDR3 in amino acids: CASSLDDRGPGQYF. As DNA, the CDR3 is TGTGCCAGCAGTCTCGATGACAGGGGCCCGGGGCAGTACTTC.

This chain uses TRBV9 with TRBJ2-1; 14 bases map to TRBD2. The CDR3 sequence is 18 residues long. V was clipped by 3 bases and J by 9 bases; unmatched bases: 14. Germline V gives CDR1 SGDLS, CDR2 YYNGEE. In nucleotides, the CDR3 is TGTGCCAGCAGCGCAAGAATCTCCGGACTAGCGGGGGGCGGTGAGCAGTTCTTC. Translated: CASSARISGLAGGGEQFF.

This clone was found a few times. The chain recombines TRBV5-6 with TRBJ2-7; TRBD1 is a possible D gene (5 bases). The CDR3 extends over 14 amino acids. The germline V gene has CDR1 SGHDT and CDR2 YYEEEE. Trimming stripped 4 bases from V and 0 bases from J, with 11 bases between. CDR3 residues: CASSDSVSSYEQYF. DNA for the CDR3: TGTGCCAGCAGCGACAGTGTCAGCTCCTACGAGCAGTACTTC. Complete variable domain (other parts from reference TRBV5-6 and TRBJ2-7): DAGVTQSPTHLIKTRGQQVTLRCSPKSGHDTVSWYQQALGQGPQFIFQYYEEEERQRGNFPDRFSGHQFPNYSSELNVNALLLGDSALYLCASSDSVSSYEQYFGPGTRLTVT.

The genes are TRBV11-2 and TRBJ2-1, with TRBD2 matching over 11 bases. The CDR3 runs 15 residues. Germline-derived CDR1 and CDR2 are SGHAT and FQNNGV. Trimming removed 5 bases from V and 9 bases from J; junction bases left unmatched: 9. The CDR3 here is CASSELAGVSSEQFF. DNA for the CDR3: TGTGCCAGCAGCGAACTAGCGGGAGTCAGCAGTGAGCAGTTCTTC.

J is TRBJ2-1 and V is TRBV20-1; D call uncertain. V shed 4 bases and J shed 5 bases, with 6 bases lying between them. The V gene's germline CDR1 is DFQATT and CDR2 SNEGSKA (reference sequence). This CDR3 is built from 11 residues. CDR3 loop: CSATRNNEQFF. In DNA, the CDR3 is TGCAGTGCTACTAGAAACAATGAGCAGTTCTTC.

The chain couples TRBV6-5 to TRBJ2-2; 7 positions agree with TRBD2. V lost 8 bases and J lost 7; bases outside the gene matches: 10. This CDR3 is 14 amino acids long. Germline V gene sequence: CDR1 MNHEY, CDR2 SVGAGI. CDR3 coding DNA: TGTGCCAGCCGTAACGGGGGGAGAGGCGGGGAGCTGTTTTTT. Translation gives CASRNGGRGGELFF.

CDR3: CASSAPTSGGFYNEQFF. For the CDR3, the DNA is TGTGCCAGCAGCGCCCCGACTAGCGGGGGGTTCTACAATGAGCAGTTCTTC. The genes are TRBV7-8 and TRBJ2-1; 13 nucleotides line up with TRBD2. Germline V lookup: CDR1 SGHVS, CDR2 FQNEAQ. Trimming took 5 bases from V and 3 from J; bases not matched to a gene: 7. The CDR3 contains 17 residues.

This chain uses TRBV2 with TRBJ2-5, with 9 bases aligning to TRBD2. The CDR3 length is 14 residues. Germline CDR1 reads SNHLY; CDR2 reads FYNNEI. Trimming removed 4 bases from V and 3 bases from J; junction bases left unmatched: 3. The CDR3 DNA is TGTGCCAGCAGTGCCGGGACTAGCAAAGAGACCCAGTACTTC. Translation: CASSAGTSKETQYF. The full variable domain, with the rest looked up from reference TRBV2 and TRBJ2-5, is EPEVTQTPSHQVTQMGQEVILRCVPISNHLYFYWYRQILGQKVEFLVSFYNNEISEKSEIFDDQFSVERPDGSNFTLKIRSTKLEDSAMYFCASSAGTSKETQYFGPGTRLLVL.

CDR3 region: CASTFGGGRTNEKLFF. CDR3 DNA sequence: TGTGCCAGCACTTTCGGGGGGGGCAGGACCAATGAAAAACTGTTTTTT. The chain is built from TRBV6-6 and TRBJ1-4; D might be TRBD1 (6 bases). Germline CDR1 and CDR2: MNHNY and SVGAGI (reference sequence). CDR3 length: 16 residues. With 7 bases removed from V and 5 bases from J, the gap between germline ends came to 20 bases.

The V and J genes are TRBV6-1 and TRBJ1-1; possibly TRBD1 for D (6 bases). The CDR3 is made up of 12 amino acids. V lost 2 bases and J lost 7, with 8 bases in between. Per germline, CDR1 MNHNS and CDR2 SASEGT. CDR3 loop: CASSETGLEAFF. CDR3 sequence (DNA): TGTGCCAGCAGTGAAACAGGGCTTGAAGCTTTCTTT.

The V call is TRBV30, the J call TRBJ2-5; 7 bases are shared with TRBD1. The V gene's germline CDR1 is GTSNPN and CDR2 SVGIG (reference sequence). The length of the CDR3 is 12 residues. V dropped 5 bases and J dropped 1; count of bases not matched to a gene: 1. CDR3 in DNA: TGTGCCTGGCGGGACAGCCAAGAGACCCAGTACTTC. This codes for CAWRDSQETQYF.